Each of the 4 T cell receptor beta chains below was sequenced from the same sample in a study of cytomegalovirus exposure and HLA in healthy donors. PCR was performed using 60 Vbeta and 13 Jbeta primers. Only in-frame clones appear in the TCRdb table, and some are missing; sequencing was by immunoSEQ multiplex PCR. The sample contains over 100,000 clones, approximately 58% of which appear only once. The sequencing sample was made of PBMCs. The receptors were sampled from a woman younger than 45 in good health and CMV-seronegative.

This clone was detected a few times. The chain joins TRBV5-4 to TRBJ2-1; D is ambiguous. The germline V and J ends were trimmed by 2 bases and 7 bases, with 13 bases remaining between them. Germline assignment: CDR1 SGHNT and CDR2 YYREEE (reference sequence). This CDR3 is 14 amino acids long. CDR3 sequence (DNA): TGTGCCAGCAGCTTTAGACAAGCCTCTAATGAGCAGTTCTTC. Its protein product is CASSFRQASNEQFF.

Regarding this clone: The junction does not match germline at one end; this may be a read error. The rearrangement links TRBV10-1 to TRBJ2-2; tentatively, D is TRBD1 (5 bases). This CDR3 is 15 amino acids long. Germline CDR1 is WNHNN and CDR2 is SYGVQD (reference sequence). The CDR3 loop reads CVSSLPGLYTGELFF. The DNA of the CDR3 is TGCGTCAGCAGTTTACCAGGGCTCTACACCGGGGAGCTGTTTTTT.

This clone was seen only a few times. The chain links TRBV6-1 to TRBJ1-5; TRBD1 agrees at 10 bases. The length of the CDR3 is 14 residues. V lost 10 bases to trimming and J lost 5 bases; unmatched junction nucleotides: 8. Germline values: CDR1 MNHNS, CDR2 SASEGT. CDR3 in amino acids: CAITRQGAHQPQHF. The CDR3 bases are TGTGCCATCACGCGACAGGGGGCGCATCAGCCCCAGCATTTT.

The rearrangement joins TRBV30 to TRBJ2-3; TRBD2 aligns across 11 bases. V lost 3 bases, J lost 3 bases, and 8 bases stayed unmatched. Germline CDR1 and CDR2: GTSNPN and SVGIG (reference sequence). The CDR3 loop spans 16 amino acids. The CDR3 loop reads CAWSPLLAGGTDTQYF. The DNA for the CDR3 is TGTGCCTGGAGCCCGCTTCTAGCGGGAGGAACAGATACGCAGTATTTT.